The 28 T cell receptor beta chains reported below all come from one sample, sequenced in a study of Graves' ophthalmopathy and Graves' hyperthyroidism. Amplification from RNA transcripts yielded the TCR beta CDR3 regions. RT-PCR in the first round used HTBI primers; a second-round multiplex PCR followed. One entry per CDR3 protein results from TCRdb running MiXCR on the multiplex PCR reads. This table holds fewer than 600,000 distinct CDR3 sequences, approximately 15% found once. The sample was blood. These receptors all stem from a woman aged 25 to 39 with Graves' ophthalmopathy.

This clonotype was recorded many times. The J gene is TRBJ1-3, the V gene TRBV6-1, with a tentative D call TRBD1 (5 bases). Trimming took 6 bases from V and 4 from J, leaving 19 bases between them. Germline-derived CDR1 and CDR2 are MNHNS and SASEGT. This CDR3 spans 16 amino acids. The CDR3 here is CASSPFGQGGGNTIYF. The CDR3 bases are TGTGCCAGCAGCCCCTTTGGCCAGGGAGGCGGAAACACCATATATTTT.

In its sample, this clonotype was seen many times. V usage is TRBV11-2 and J usage is TRBJ2-7; TRBD2 matches 13 bases. Germline V CDR1 and CDR2: SGHAT, FQNNGV. V dropped 5 bases and J dropped 4; count of bases not matched to a gene: 8. CDR3 length: 16 amino acids. For the CDR3, the DNA is TGTGCCAGCAGCCCAGGGACTAGCGGGAATTTATACGAGCAGTACTTC. It codes for CASSPGTSGNLYEQYF.

The chain links TRBV6-2 or TRBV6-3 to TRBJ2-7; D is possibly TRBD2 (7 bases). Germline CDR1 reads MNHEY; CDR2 reads SVGEGT. The CDR3 sequence is 17 residues long. Trimming removed 8 bases from V and 5 bases from J, with 28 bases in between. CDR3 in DNA: TGTGCCAGCGGGGCCGGCCCGGGGGCGGGGGCCTACGACGAGCAGTACTTC. It codes for CASGAGPGAGAYDEQYF.

This clonotype was recorded at least ten times. The V call is TRBV6-5, the J call TRBJ2-5, with 13 bases matching TRBD2. The CDR3 has 17 amino acids. In germline, CDR1 is MNHEY, CDR2 SVGAGI. The V gene end was trimmed by 7 bases and the J gene end by 3 bases; junction bases not matched to a gene: 11. The DNA for the CDR3 is TGTGCCAGCACCTCGGGTCTGGGACTAGCGGGAAAAGAGACCCAGTACTTC. This codes for CASTSGLGLAGKETQYF.

This rearrangement joins TRBV20-1 to TRBJ2-5; no definite D call. CDR3 length equals 12 residues. Germline V CDR1 and CDR2: DFQATT, SNEGSKA (reference sequence). With 2 bases removed from V and 2 bases from J, the gap between germline ends came to 6 bases. For the CDR3, the DNA is TGCAGTGCTAGATACTTGCAAGAGACCCAGTACTTC. As protein: CSARYLQETQYF.

The chain recombines TRBV6-2 or TRBV6-3 with TRBJ2-7; the match to TRBD2 covers 10 bases. The CDR3 loop spans 14 amino acids. Germline V gene lookup returns CDR1 MNHEY and CDR2 SVGEGT. J gave up 2 bases and V 4 bases, and 2 bases lay outside the gene matches. DNA of the CDR3: TGTGCCAGCAGTTCTAGCGGGGGACCCTACGAGCAGTACTTC. Its protein is CASSSSGGPYEQYF.

Many counts were recorded for this clonotype. This sequence joins TRBV12-3 or TRBV12-4 and TRBJ1-3; no definite D call. This CDR3 has 13 amino acids. V was trimmed by 5 bases and J by 4 bases, leaving 9 bases between them. The CDR3 sequence is CASSGQIGNTIYF. The CDR3 DNA is TGTGCCAGCAGTGGGCAGATAGGAAACACCATATATTTT.

This clonotype showed up just a few times. The V call is TRBV9, the J call TRBJ2-4, with D perhaps TRBD2 (6 bases). The CDR3 is 14 residues long. Trimming stripped 4 bases from V and 10 bases from J, with 18 bases between. Germline CDR1 reads SGDLS; CDR2 reads YYNGEE. In nucleotides, the CDR3 is TGTGCCAGCAGCCCCCGGGCTGGTGGAGGGATTCAGTACTTC. It codes for CASSPRAGGGIQYF.

Many counts were recorded for this clonotype. This sequence joins TRBV28 and TRBJ1-1; the D is unclear. The CDR3 sequence is 12 residues long. Trimming removed 5 bases at V and 7 bases at J, with 11 bases between. Germline CDR1 MDHEN, CDR2 SYDVKM. CDR3 sequence: CASSPRDFEAFF. The DNA for the CDR3 is TGTGCCAGCAGTCCACGAGATTTTGAAGCTTTCTTT.

A note on this clonotype: With a much larger clone just one base away, this may be a read error. The CDR3 nucleotides are TGTGCCATCAGTGAGTCAGAGTCTAGCGGGTCCCCGCCCTACGAGAAGTACTTC. This translates into CAISESESSGSPPYEKYF. The chain combines TRBV10-3 with TRBJ2-4; 8 nucleotides align to TRBD2. With V trimmed by 0 bases and J by 14 bases, 21 bases remained unmatched. In germline, CDR1 is ENHRY, CDR2 SYGVKD. The CDR3 is made up of 18 amino acids.

Only a few counts were recorded for this clonotype. This sequence joins TRBV19 and TRBJ2-1; 10 positions agree with TRBD2. Losses at the gene ends were 8 bases for V and 4 bases for J; bases not matched to a gene: 8. The germline V gene has CDR1 LNHDA and CDR2 SQIVND (reference sequence). The CDR3 covers 15 residues. The CDR3 region is CASPTAGGQYNEQFF. DNA for the CDR3: TGTGCCAGTCCCACAGCGGGAGGGCAATACAATGAGCAGTTCTTC. Drawing the rest from reference TRBV19 and TRBJ2-1, the complete variable domain is DGGITQSPKYLFRKEGQNVTLSCEQNLNHDAMYWYRQDPGQGLRLIYYSQIVNDFQKGDIAEGYSVSREKKESFPLTVTSAQKNPTAFYLCASPTAGGQYNEQFFGPGTRLTVL.

This clonotype occurred a few times. This CDR3 fails to terminate in the conserved phenylalanine or tryptophan, so it likely reflects a read error. Because the CDR3's place on the DNA is in doubt, the DNA is left out and the CDR3 is given as listed by TCRdb. The chain combines TRBV2 with TRBJ1-1; the table calls TRBD1, which could not be checked here. The CDR3 length is 13 residues, termini included. Per germline, CDR1 SNHLY and CDR2 FYNNEI. The chain's CDR3 is CASTLSGTGPRAL.

CDR3 in amino acids: CSARGAADTGELFF. CDR3 nucleotides: TGCAGTGCTAGGGGGGCTGCCGACACCGGGGAGCTGTTTTTT. The rearrangement uses TRBV20-1 and TRBJ2-2; D possibly corresponds to TRBD1 (6 bases). The length of the CDR3 is 14 residues. Germline CDR1 reads DFQATT; CDR2 reads SNEGSKA (reference sequence). V was pared by 3 bases and J by 3 bases, with 11 bases between.

This clonotype was seen many times. The rearrangement uses TRBV19 and TRBJ2-5, with 7 positions matching TRBD2. CDR3 length: 15 amino acids. Trimming cost V 7 bases and J 4 bases; bases outside gene matches: 12. Germline CDR1 and CDR2: LNHDA and SQIVND (reference sequence). CDR3: CASTDVAGVGETQYF. Written as DNA, the CDR3 is TGTGCCAGTACGGACGTGGCGGGAGTAGGAGAGACCCAGTACTTC.

V usage is TRBV28 and J usage is TRBJ2-5; D gene ambiguous. Germline assignment: CDR1 MDHEN and CDR2 SYDVKM. This CDR3 contains 14 residues. V lost 7 bases and J lost 5, with 17 bases in between. The CDR3 DNA follows: TGTGCCAGCACCTTCCAAGGGAATTCGGAGACCCAGTACTTC. Protein: CASTFQGNSETQYF.

Many counts were recorded for this clonotype. The chain is built from TRBV20-1 and TRBJ1-2, with D possibly being TRBD1 (5 bases). Trimming took off 1 base at V and 5 bases at J, with 29 bases between the two ends. This CDR3 spans 19 amino acids. Germline lookup yields CDR1 DFQATT and CDR2 SNEGSKA (reference sequence). CDR3 in amino acids: CSARAGGGGRRAGYYGYTF. The CDR3 nucleotides are TGCAGTGCTAGAGCCGGAGGAGGAGGGAGGAGAGCAGGGTATTATGGCTACACCTTC.

This clonotype was picked up many times. The gene calls are TRBV15 and TRBJ2-5; tentative D call: TRBD1 (8 bases). Per germline, CDR1 LNHNV and CDR2 YYDKDF (reference sequence). With 5 bases removed from V and 0 bases from J, the gap between germline ends came to 25 bases. This CDR3 is 19 amino acids long. CDR3 nucleotide sequence: TGTGCCACCAGCTCCCACTGGACAGGGCCCAGCGGGAACCAAGAGACCCAGTACTTC. Protein product: CATSSHWTGPSGNQETQYF.

This clonotype came up many times. The chain recombines TRBV28 with TRBJ2-7; 7 nucleotides line up with TRBD1. Per the germline V gene, CDR1 is MDHEN and CDR2 is SYDVKM. The V segment lost 5 bases and the J segment 5 bases; nucleotides outside the gene matches: 9. The CDR3 runs 14 residues. The CDR3 here is CASSLPTGDDEQYF. CDR3 bases: TGTGCCAGCAGTCTACCAACAGGGGACGACGAGCAGTACTTC.

This clonotype was seen at least ten times. This rearrangement joins TRBV6-1 to TRBJ2-7; D tentatively reads TRBD1 or TRBD2 (5 bases each). CDR1 is MNHNS and CDR2 is SASEGT in the germline V gene. The CDR3 has 14 residues. The V gene lost 7 bases and the J gene lost 2 bases, with 15 bases spanning the gap. The CDR3 protein is CASIKGTATYEQYF. The CDR3 DNA follows: TGTGCCAGCATCAAAGGGACCGCCACCTACGAGCAGTACTTC.

This clonotype was observed many times. This chain links TRBV11-2 with TRBJ2-7, with D possibly being TRBD2 (6 bases). Trimming shortened V by 3 bases and J by 6 bases, and 12 bases separated the two germline ends. CDR1 SGHAT and CDR2 FQNNGV come from the germline V gene. The CDR3 has 13 amino acids. In DNA, the CDR3 is TGTGCCAGCAGCTTTACGGGGGAGCGCGAGCAGTACTTC. Translating gives CASSFTGEREQYF.

Ten or more counts support this clonotype. The J gene is TRBJ1-5, the V gene TRBV7-6, with D maybe TRBD1 (6 bases). The germline V gene has CDR1 SGHVS and CDR2 FNYEAQ. V was shortened by 2 bases and J by 7 bases, with 15 bases between the two germline ends. This CDR3 has 15 amino acids. In nucleotides, the CDR3 is TGTGCCAGCAGCTTATTTGTGGGGGCTGGACAGCCCCAGCATTTT. Protein: CASSLFVGAGQPQHF.

There are many counts of this clonotype. CDR3 in DNA: TGTGCCAGCAGTTCAGACAGGATTAGCTATGGCTACACCTTC. This codes for CASSSDRISYGYTF. V and J are TRBV27 and TRBJ1-2, with a weak D call TRBD1 (6 bases). The CDR3 sequence is 14 residues long. Per the germline V gene, CDR1 is MNHEY and CDR2 is SMNVEV (reference sequence). V lost 4 bases and J 4 bases, leaving 13 bases between the germline ends.

This clonotype came up many times. The V call is TRBV2, the J call TRBJ2-5, with D possibly being TRBD2 (5 bases). Germline CDR1 is SNHLY and CDR2 is FYNNEI. With 8 bases removed from V and 1 base from J, the gap between germline ends came to 11 bases. The CDR3 sequence is 13 residues long. The CDR3 is CASETGVQETQYF. DNA of the CDR3: TGTGCCAGCGAAACCGGGGTCCAAGAGACCCAGTACTTC.

At least ten counts were recorded for this clonotype. The chain carries TRBV20-1 and TRBJ2-5; 15 bases line up with TRBD2. Germline V lookup: CDR1 DFQATT, CDR2 SNEGSKA (reference sequence). The CDR3 sequence is 16 residues long. Trimming removed 6 bases from V and 7 bases from J; junction bases left unmatched: 12. In DNA form, the CDR3 reads TGCAGTGCAGAACTCGGCGGACTAGCGGGGGGGGGGACCCAGTACTTC. Its translation is CSAELGGLAGGGTQYF.

In its sample, this clonotype was seen many times. This chain uses TRBV6-4 with TRBJ1-5, with 7 bases identical to TRBD1. This CDR3 contains 17 residues. From germline, CDR1 is MRHNA and CDR2 SNTAGT. V shed 2 bases, J shed 0 bases, and the junction held 7 bases outside the gene matches. The CDR3 here is CASSDPGQTYSNQPQHF. CDR3 DNA: TGTGCCAGCAGTGACCCGGGACAGACTTATAGCAATCAGCCCCAGCATTTT.

The chain employs TRBV5-6 and TRBJ2-5, with TRBD2 identical over 11 bases. From germline, CDR1 is SGHDT and CDR2 YYEEEE. The V and J ends lost 0 bases and 5 bases, in that order; junction bases with no gene match: 3. The CDR3 covers 15 residues. The CDR3 DNA reads as TGTGCCAGCAGCTTGGTTAGCGGGAGGGCTGAGACCCAGTACTTC. Amino acid sequence: CASSLVSGRAETQYF. The variable domain in full, with the rest retrieved from reference TRBV5-6 and TRBJ2-5, is DAGVTQSPTHLIKTRGQQVTLRCSPKSGHDTVSWYQQALGQGPQFIFQYYEEEERQRGNFPDRFSGHQFPNYSSELNVNALLLGDSALYLCASSLVSGRAETQYFGPGTRLLVL.

The table lists this clonotype with many counts. The genes are TRBV3-1 and TRBJ1-1; D is ambiguous. Trimming took off 0 bases at V and 8 bases at J, with 4 bases between the two ends. Germline assignment: CDR1 LGHDT and CDR2 YNNKEL (reference sequence). The CDR3 is made up of 11 amino acids. The CDR3 is CASSQEGEAFF. The CDR3 DNA follows: TGTGCCAGCAGCCAAGAGGGAGAAGCTTTCTTT.

The sample holds many counts of this clonotype. This rearrangement joins TRBV6-5 to TRBJ1-1; 7 bases align to TRBD1. Trimming at V came to 6 bases and at J to 3 bases, leaving 4 bases not matched to a gene. The CDR3 runs 13 residues. Germline V gives CDR1 MNHEY, CDR2 SVGAGI. The CDR3 is CASSYGTDTEAFF. The CDR3 DNA reads as TGTGCCAGCAGCTACGGGACAGACACTGAAGCTTTCTTT.